This section outlines one T cell receptor (beta chain) sequence together with its context. This clone was seen a single time. Its antigen target is currently unknown. The sample holds no much larger clone one base away, and base qualities are not on file. The data are from a study of cytotoxic CD8 clonotypes in ibrutinib-treated CLL (dated by TCRdb to about 2021). With respect to the entire study: In this cohort, more than 14 patients were treatment-naive and some 10 were relapsed/refractory, while under 18 had unmutated IGHV. Of the 90 or so participants in the trial, about 25 had longitudinal samples available. Cryopreserved peripheral blood mononuclear cells were collected at three points: before therapy, at response, and at either sustained remission or disease progression. All remission and progressive disease samples were collected while patients were still receiving ibrutinib. Response samples were taken after a median of approximately a year on treatment, ranging from about 6 to 40 months. Partial responses were observed in roughly 24 patients and complete responses in 2; after a median follow-up of roughly 72 months, remission was maintained in around 14 patients and progression was observed in approximately 12. On average, each sample yielded around 250,000 productive templates and about 94,000 productive rearrangements. The investigation overall reported the following: Baseline clonality exceeded that of age-matched healthy donors and correlated strongly with circulating CD8+ T-cell counts. At ibrutinib response clonality went up, during sustained remission it held steady, and at progression it dropped back toward baseline. Sampling times were not matched between sustained-remission and progressing patients, and lymph node repertoires were not studied. Public clonotypes were rare and either shrank or stayed stable during treatment, and the rise in clonality at ibrutinib response reflected expansion of private clonotypes.

Each clonotype received, on average, 10x coverage in deep resolution sequencing performed on a MiSeq, where the target depth lay between 1 in 1 million and 1 in 200,000 T cells. The immunoSEQ hsTCRB Kit was used to generate the TCR beta libraries. The paper's data handling went like this. ImmunoSEQ Data Assistant and ImmunoSEQ Analyzer were used for data analysis, and V, D and J genes were assigned according to IMGT definitions. Clonality, which ranges from 0 to 1, was calculated by subtracting the normalized Shannon entropy of productive rearrangement frequencies from one. Only overrepresented clonotypes making up at least 0.05% of the repertoire of each patient were included in the public clonotype analysis. Roughly 13 age-matched healthy donor repertoires from immuneACCESS were used as controls for clonality. TCRdb mirrors the immuneACCESS table, restricted to in-frame sequences. Some clones are absent from its copies; in checked studies, under half trace to an unresolved V gene, and the reason for the others is unknown. That table supplies the V and J calls and clone size; D and trimming were determined from the DNA. The sample table contains 120,000 to 150,000 clones; only one count was recorded for 77% of them. Of the sample, 28% falls within the top ten clones.

The time point tag for this specimen amounts to: 12 months on ibrutinib. Roughly 2 micrograms of genomic DNA were extracted from cryopreserved PBMCs for TCR beta library preparation. Longitudinal blood samples from CLL patients on ibrutinib monotherapy underwent high-throughput TCR beta sequencing. Patients were enrolled in a phase 2 open-label single-center ibrutinib monotherapy trial. This clonotype was obtained from a human donor with chronic lymphocytic leukemia. The sample in question was PBMCs, obtained after 12 months of ibrutinib treatment.

CDR3 reads: CASSLNRGNQPQHF. The DNA is TGTGCCAGCAGCCTTAATCGGGGTAATCAGCCCCAGCATTTT. Here the chain combines TRBV6-5 and TRBJ1-5, with no D gene named confidently. The CDR3 numbers 14 residues from cysteine through phenylalanine. The entry retains the CDR3 DNA only, 42 bases that are in frame from base 1. Taken from the germline V gene, the CDR1 and CDR2 loops are MNHEY and SVGAGI. V was cut back by 6 bases and J by 4 bases, leaving a gap of 13 bases between them.